The 8 T cell receptor beta chains below come from one sample, sequenced in a study of T-cell reconstitution after alpha-beta-depleted transplantation in children. Unique molecular identifiers tagged the TCRbeta library. TCRdb reanalysed the PCR reads using MiXCR and keeps one entry per CDR3 protein. The sample has 600,000 to 700,000 distinct CDR3 sequences, roughly 15% seen once. The sequencing here drew on PBMCs from the stem cell graft donor, taken from the stem cell graft. The origin of the receptors is a human donor who donated a stem cell graft to a child with acute myeloid leukemia.

The chain couples TRBV20-1 to TRBJ2-3; TRBD1 matches at 8 bases. Germline loops: CDR1 DFQATT, CDR2 SNEGSKA (reference sequence). J gave up 4 bases and V 0 bases, and 21 bases lay outside the gene matches. CDR3 length: 20 amino acids. CDR3 amino acids: CSARDKGQGRGFVVADTQYF. The CDR3 DNA is TGCAGTGCTAGAGATAAAGGACAGGGAAGGGGTTTCGTTGTGGCAGATACGCAGTATTTT.

The gene calls are TRBV27 and TRBJ1-5; TRBD1 might be the D (6 bases). Germline V gene data show CDR1 as MNHEY and CDR2 as SMNVEV (reference sequence). CDR3 length: 16 residues. V lost 1 base to trimming and J lost 0 bases, with 10 bases between them. The CDR3 DNA follows: TGTGCCAGCAGTTTATGGGCAGGGGATAGCAATCAGCCCCAGCATTTT. Its protein product is CASSLWAGDSNQPQHF.

The chain is built from TRBV20-1 and TRBJ1-4, with 7 bases lining up with TRBD1. Germline values: CDR1 DFQATT, CDR2 SNEGSKA (reference sequence). V was pared by 2 bases and J by 8 bases, with 5 bases of the junction left unmatched. The CDR3 covers 13 residues. CDR3 in amino acids: CSARNPQGEKLFF. CDR3 sequence (DNA): TGCAGTGCTAGAAATCCACAGGGGGAAAAACTGTTTTTT.

This sequence joins TRBV2 and TRBJ1-5, with D perhaps matching TRBD1 (6 bases). With 8 bases removed from V and 7 bases from J, the gap between germline ends came to 24 bases. From germline, CDR1 is SNHLY and CDR2 FYNNEI. There are 16 residues in the CDR3. Here the CDR3 reads CASQGGPGYTGQPQHF. In DNA, the CDR3 is TGTGCCAGCCAAGGGGGACCAGGGTATACCGGGCAGCCCCAGCATTTT.

This clonotype was detected many times. For the CDR3, the DNA is TGTGCCAGCAGTTATCGGGACAGGGTAGGGGAGCAGTTCTTC. Its protein is CASSYRDRVGEQFF. The gene calls are TRBV12-3 or TRBV12-4 and TRBJ2-1; TRBD1 agrees at 9 bases. The J segment lost 10 bases and the V segment lost 4 bases, leaving 8 bases of the junction unmatched. CDR3 length equals 14 residues.

This clonotype was detected only once. The rearrangement joins TRBV27 to TRBJ2-5, with no clear D. The CDR3 runs to 14 residues. CDR1 is MNHEY and CDR2 is SMNVEV in the germline V gene (reference sequence). Trimming cost V 5 bases and J 2 bases, with 12 bases left between them. CDR3 in amino acids: CASSPSSLQETQYF. CDR3 in DNA: TGTGCCAGCAGTCCGAGTTCGTTACAAGAGACCCAGTACTTC.

The genes are TRBV24-1 and TRBJ2-5; 7 bases are shared with TRBD1. The V and J ends lost 1 base and 4 bases, in that order; junction bases with no gene match: 5. This CDR3 has 15 residues. Germline V CDR1 and CDR2: KGHDR, SFDVKD. The CDR3 bases are TGTGCCACCAGTGATTTTGGCCGGGACAGAGAGACCCAGTACTTC. Translation gives CATSDFGRDRETQYF.

This clonotype came up many times. The chain has TRBV10-3 and TRBJ2-7; D gene uncertain. The CDR3 loop spans 15 amino acids. Looked up from germline, CDR1 is ENHRY and CDR2 is SYGVKD. Trimming removed 2 bases at V and 0 bases at J, with 11 bases between. CDR3 in amino acids: CAISETEQSSYEQYF. CDR3 sequence (DNA): TGTGCCATCAGTGAGACAGAGCAGAGCTCCTACGAGCAGTACTTC.